This T cell receptor beta chain was observed in a study of beta chain features in type 1 diabetes. Study-wide results and caveats: These data did not resolve whether HLA type affects TCRB rearrangement. Sequencing used cDNA, and cells with high TCR expression could therefore be over-represented. Moderately but significantly shorter TCRB CDR3s were found in Type 1 diabetes patients in all four CD4+ subsets.

Researchers reported sorting CD4+ naive, central memory, regulatory and stem cell-like memory cells via CD45RO/CCR7/CD25/CD127/CD95/CD27. Expressed TCRB transcripts were sequenced after all isolated RNA was converted to cDNA. TCRdb's copy holds only in-frame clones and misses some; the assay was immunoSEQ multiplex PCR. Of roughly 370,000 clones listed, approximately 14% are singletons. The CDR3 is 11 amino acids. The germline V and J ends were trimmed by 6 bases and 6 bases, with 11 bases remaining between them. The V gene's germline CDR1 is SQVTM and CDR2 ANQGSEA. This clone was observed a few times. Its antigen is not identified.

The chain employs TRBV29-1 and TRBJ1-2; no definite D call. The sequencing sample was made of naive CD4+ T cells from blood. The TCR comes from a man aged 25 to 40 in good health. The CDR3 here is CSVPYGDGYTF. The CDR3 DNA sequence: TGCAGCGTCCCGTATGGGGATGGCTACACCTTC.